Detailed here is one T cell receptor (beta chain). Its antigen is unidentified. The record originates from a study of CD8 T cell repertoires and HIV-1 epitope variants. Study-wide context: Separate wells received one of Twenty-five Gag or Nef variant peptides. The baseline condition was 1M T cells left uncultured. Whole-study results and caveats: Beta chains alone show antigen proliferation, not cytokine profile or function.

The assay was immunoSEQ multiplex PCR, and TCRdb's table has in-frame clones only and misses some. Altogether 4,500 to 6,500 clones are present, under 70% being singletons, with the ten largest covering 40% to 45%. This CDR3 has 17 residues. Germline assignment: CDR1 SNHLY and CDR2 FYNNEI. V lost 0 bases, J lost 1 base, and 14 bases lay in between. The receptor comes from a male donor with HIV. The sequenced sample was cultured CD8+ T cells derived from PBMCs. This rearrangement joins TRBV2 to TRBJ2-3, with D possibly TRBD2 on 6 matching bases. The CDR3 spells CASSEAEAREGTDTQYF. The CDR3 DNA reads as TGTGCCAGCAGTGAAGCAGAGGCGAGGGAGGGCACAGATACGCAGTATTTT.